This T cell receptor (beta chain) was sequenced for a study of T cells after yellow fever vaccination. Turning to this clonotype: The antigen is unknown.

TCRdb processed the 5' RACE reads anew with MiXCR; each CDR3 protein has one entry. The table records around 250,000 distinct CDR3 sequences, about 7.1% of them present only once. The V and J ends lost 6 bases and 9 bases, in that order; junction bases with no gene match: 14. There are 17 residues in the CDR3. Regarding the study as a whole: Highly abundant clonotypes carried over from the bulk population could end up in FACS-sorted repertoires as contaminants.

The source is a young man who received the YFV17D yellow fever vaccine. This specimen consisted of CD4+ T cells sorted from PBMCs, obtained 15 days after the yellow fever booster vaccination. V usage is TRBV12-3 or TRBV12-4 and J usage is TRBJ2-2; the match to TRBD2 covers 12 bases. The DNA for the CDR3 is TGTGCCAGCAGGATTTCTCTAGCGGGAGGGCTTTGGCGGGAGCTGTTTTTT. It translates to CASRISLAGGLWRELFF.